The 7 T cell receptor beta chains listed next were all sequenced from one sample in a study of shared clonotypes between healthy human individuals. Profiling relied on immunoSEQ multiplex PCR, and the TCRdb table lists in-frame clones only, not all of them. This table has 2 million to 2.5 million clones, roughly 95% appearing once. The source material was naive CD4+ T cells sorted from blood. Subset defined: CD45RA+ positively selected. All receptors come from a man aged 18-30 years in good health.

This clone was seen a single time. V is TRBV5-4 and J is TRBJ1-4; no firm D call. The CDR3 sequence is 16 residues long. The ends were cut back, 3 bases at V and 5 bases at J, with 17 bases in the middle. The germline V gene encodes CDR1 SGHNT and CDR2 YYREEE (reference sequence). The CDR3 region has the DNA TGTGCCAGCAGCTCGGGTGGTTCAAGAGGGAATGAAAAACTGTTTTTT. Protein: CASSSGGSRGNEKLFF.

This clone has just one count. The chain links TRBV11-2 to TRBJ2-3; no firm D call. Deletions cut 7 bases from V and 2 bases from J, with 4 bases between. CDR3 size: 11 residues. From germline, CDR1 is SGHAT and CDR2 FQNNGV. CDR3 protein: CASKNTDTQYF. CDR3 bases: TGTGCCAGCAAGAACACAGATACGCAGTATTTT.

In its sample, this clone was seen once. Additional DNA sequences in this sample encode the identical CDR3. The V gene is TRBV11-2, the J gene TRBJ1-2; weak D call: TRBD1 (6 bases). The ends were cut back, 1 base at V and 5 bases at J, with 11 bases in the middle. The germline gives CDR1 SGHAT, CDR2 FQNNGV. The CDR3 extends over 14 amino acids. In DNA form, the CDR3 reads TGTGCCAGCAGCTTAGTAGGACAGATTTATGGCTACACCTTC. Translated, it gives CASSLVGQIYGYTF.

The CDR3, as DNA: TGCACCAGCAGCCAAATGGACAGGGATAACACTGAAGCTTTCTTT. As protein: CTSSQMDRDNTEAFF. The chain recombines TRBV1 with TRBJ1-1; the table's D call of TRBD1 was not tested on the DNA. TRBV1 is flagged as a pseudogene. This CDR3 has 15 amino acids.

In the case of this clone: Other DNA sequences in the sample encode the same CDR3. The chain employs TRBV6-6 and TRBJ1-1; D uncertain. V was shortened by 2 bases and J by 5 bases, with 9 bases between the two germline ends. The CDR3 runs 13 residues. Germline V CDR1 and CDR2: MNHNY, SVGAGI (reference sequence). Here the CDR3 DNA reads TGTGCCAGCAGTTACGCGGGCCCAACTGAAGCTTTCTTT. Amino acid sequence: CASSYAGPTEAFF.

The chain uses TRBV28 and TRBJ1-5, with D perhaps matching TRBD1 (5 bases). This CDR3 is built from 15 residues. Germline V gene lookup returns CDR1 MDHEN and CDR2 SYDVKM. Trimming took 5 bases from V and 3 from J, leaving 14 bases between them. CDR3: CASSTRQLPNQPQHF. CDR3 nucleotide sequence: TGTGCCAGCAGTACCAGACAGTTACCCAATCAGCCCCAGCATTTT.

The chain uses TRBV29-1 and TRBJ2-3, with 12 positions matching TRBD2. Germline assignment: CDR1 SQVTM and CDR2 ANQGSEA. The ends lost 5 bases at V and 7 bases at J; junction bases unmatched: 4. The CDR3 loop spans 13 amino acids. The DNA for the CDR3 is TGCAGCGTTACTAGCGGGGGGTCCAATACGCAGTATTTT. It yields the protein CSVTSGGSNTQYF.